The 17 T cell receptor beta chains reported below all come from one sample, sequenced in a study of blood T cell repertoires in COVID-19. Sequencing was performed with immunoSEQ multiplex PCR; in TCRdb, only in-frame clones are kept and a portion is missing. The sample has some 220,000 clones, around 80% seen once. Sequencing input: peripheral blood. These receptors were collected from a woman in her seventies with acute or convalescent COVID-19.

The chain has TRBV11-2 and TRBJ1-1; perhaps TRBD1 as D (6 bases). This CDR3 spans 12 amino acids. Germline V gives CDR1 SGHAT, CDR2 FQNNGV. V was pared by 1 base and J by 11 bases, with 11 bases between. In DNA form, the CDR3 reads TGTGCCAGCAGCTTAGGCGGGAGGGGGGCTTTCTTT. This gives the protein CASSLGGRGAFF. The full variable domain, completed using reference TRBV11-2 and TRBJ1-1, is EAGVAQSPRYKIIEKRQSVAFWCNPISGHATLYWYQQILGQGPKLLIQFQNNGVVDDSQLPKDRFSAERLKGVDSTLKIQPAKLEDSAVYLCASSLGGRGAFFGQGTRLTVV.

This chain links TRBV3-1 (or the pseudogene TRBV3-2) with TRBJ2-3; D might be TRBD1 (7 bases). From germline, CDR1 is LGHDT and CDR2 YNNKEL (reference sequence). This CDR3 has 14 residues. The germline V and J ends were trimmed by 4 bases and 5 bases, with 13 bases remaining between them. CDR3 nucleotide sequence: TGTGCCAGCAGCCTGGGACAGACTAGAGATACGCAGTATTTT. It is translated as CASSLGQTRDTQYF.

The genes are TRBV4-2 and TRBJ1-6; possibly TRBD1 for D (5 bases). Looked up from germline, CDR1 is LGHNA and CDR2 is YNFKEQ. The CDR3 consists of 16 residues. The V gene lost 4 bases and the J gene lost 8 bases, with 18 bases spanning the gap. As DNA, the CDR3 is TGTGCCAGCAGCCTCAATGGGGGGGTAAACGATTCACCCCTCCACTTT. It specifies CASSLNGGVNDSPLHF.

The rearrangement joins TRBV5-5 to TRBJ2-1, with D uncertain. V was cut by 6 bases and J by 5 bases, with 15 bases left in between. Germline assignment: CDR1 SGHKS and CDR2 YYEKEE (reference sequence). The CDR3 loop spans 14 amino acids. Here the CDR3 reads CASNLQASNNEQFF. The CDR3 nucleotides are TGTGCCAGCAACCTTCAGGCCTCGAACAATGAGCAGTTCTTC.

The chain joins TRBV11-3 to TRBJ2-1; D is perhaps TRBD2 (5 bases). V was shortened by 1 base and J by 10 bases, with 8 bases between the two germline ends. CDR3 length equals 12 residues. Germline CDR1 and CDR2: SGHNT and YENEEA. The CDR3 loop is CASSLGGWEQFF. The CDR3 DNA is TGTGCCAGCAGCTTAGGAGGGTGGGAGCAGTTCTTC. Using reference TRBV11-3 and TRBJ2-1 for the parts outside the CDR3, the full variable domain is EAGVVQSPRYKIIEKKQPVAFWCNPISGHNTLYWYLQNLGQGPELLIRYENEEAVDDSQLPKDRFSAERLKGVDSTLKIQPAELGDSAVYLCASSLGGWEQFFGPGTRLTVL.

CDR3 region: CASSYQGRAFF. CDR3 coding DNA: TGTGCCAGCAGTTACCAGGGGAGAGCTTTCTTT. The rearrangement links TRBV6-6 to TRBJ1-1, with D perhaps matching TRBD1 (6 bases). Germline V lookup: CDR1 MNHNY, CDR2 SVGAGI (reference sequence). V lost 2 bases and J lost 10, with 8 bases in between. The CDR3 totals 11 residues.

This CDR3 reads CASIQGTSYNEQFF. As DNA, the CDR3 is TGTGCCAGCATCCAGGGAACTTCCTACAATGAGCAGTTCTTC. The chain couples TRBV18 to TRBJ2-1; a possible D gene is TRBD1 (5 bases). This CDR3 has 14 residues. Trimming shortened V by 8 bases and J by 1 base, and 12 bases separated the two germline ends. CDR1 is KGHSH and CDR2 is LQKENI in the germline V gene. The full variable domain, completed using reference TRBV18 and TRBJ2-1, is NAGVMQNPRHLVRRRGQEARLRCSPMKGHSHVYWYRQLPEEGLKFMVYLQKENIIDESGMPKERFSAEFPKEGPSILRIQQVVRGDSAAYFCASIQGTSYNEQFFGPGTRLTVL.

This rearrangement joins TRBV3-1 (or the pseudogene TRBV3-2) to TRBJ1-1, with D possibly TRBD1 on 6 matching bases. The V and J ends lost 4 bases and 4 bases respectively, with 16 bases between them. The CDR3 consists of 15 residues. CDR1 LGHDT and CDR2 YNNKEL come from the germline V gene (reference sequence). This chain's CDR3 is CASSRRGGLGTEAFF. The CDR3 DNA follows: TGTGCCAGCAGCCGGCGCGGGGGCTTAGGCACTGAAGCTTTCTTT.

V usage is TRBV29-1 and J usage is TRBJ1-5; D perhaps matches TRBD1 (6 bases). CDR1 is SQVTM and CDR2 is ANQGSEA in the germline V gene. Trimming cost V 4 bases and J 6 bases, with 13 bases left between them. This CDR3 spans 13 amino acids. The CDR3 nucleotides read TGCAGCGTTGCCGGACAGCAGGGTCAGCCCCAGCATTTT. Protein: CSVAGQQGQPQHF.

J is TRBJ2-7 and V is TRBV7-6; 7 bases fit TRBD1. The CDR3 length is 13 residues. The germline V gene encodes CDR1 SGHVS and CDR2 FNYEAQ. Unmatched junction bases numbered 6, after V lost 4 bases and J lost 6 bases. CDR3 amino acids: CASSSLGGSEQYV. CDR3 nucleotide sequence: TGTGCCAGCAGCTCACTAGGGGGCAGCGAGCAGTACGTC.

This chain joins TRBV24-1 and TRBJ2-3, with D possibly matching TRBD2 (6 bases). CDR1 is KGHDR, CDR2 SFDVKD, per germline. V was cut by 7 bases and J by 6 bases, with 16 bases left in between. The CDR3 runs to 14 residues. The CDR3 loop reads CATSPSGGWDTQYF. The CDR3 nucleotides read TGTGCCACCAGCCCTAGTGGGGGGTGGGATACGCAGTATTTT.

The chain is built from TRBV2 and TRBJ2-5; D remains unclear. This CDR3 comprises 11 residues. V was trimmed by 9 bases and J by 5 bases, leaving 10 bases between them. Germline values: CDR1 SNHLY, CDR2 FYNNEI. CDR3 region: CASTARETQYF. In nucleotides, the CDR3 is TGTGCCAGTACCGCGAGGGAGACCCAGTACTTC.

This CDR3 is CASSFSGQGAYEQYF. CDR3 nucleotides: TGTGCCAGCAGCTTTTCGGGACAAGGAGCCTACGAGCAGTACTTC. V usage is TRBV11-2 and J usage is TRBJ2-7; TRBD1 might be the D (6 bases). The CDR3 consists of 15 residues. The ends were cut back, 3 bases at V and 2 bases at J, with 14 bases in the middle. Germline V CDR1 and CDR2: SGHAT, FQNNGV.

The chain carries TRBV5-6 and TRBJ1-4; D unclear. This CDR3 spans 13 amino acids. V was shortened by 4 bases and J by 8 bases, with 12 bases between the two germline ends. From germline, CDR1 is SGHDT and CDR2 YYEEEE. CDR3 sequence: CASSPQPGEKLFF. The CDR3 coding sequence is TGTGCCAGCAGCCCCCAGCCCGGGGAAAAACTGTTTTTT.

This clone appeared once. V and J are TRBV6-5 and TRBJ2-3; 7 bases map to TRBD2. The V segment lost 6 bases and the J segment 0 bases; nucleotides outside the gene matches: 6. The CDR3 consists of 15 residues. Per germline, CDR1 MNHEY and CDR2 SVGAGI. CDR3 amino acids: CASRVGGVSTDTQYF. CDR3 in DNA: TGTGCCAGCAGGGTGGGAGGGGTGAGCACAGATACGCAGTATTTT.

The chain couples TRBV27 to TRBJ1-2; D possibly corresponds to TRBD1 (5 bases). The CDR3 is made up of 12 amino acids. In germline, CDR1 is MNHEY, CDR2 SMNVEV (reference sequence). The V end lost 4 bases, the J end lost 6 bases, and 9 bases lay between the germline ends. The CDR3 spells CASSSRGDGYTF. In nucleotides, the CDR3 is TGTGCCAGCAGTTCTCGGGGGGATGGCTACACCTTC.

The chain couples TRBV24-1 to TRBJ2-1; TRBD1 matches at 9 bases. The CDR3 is 15 amino acids. Germline CDR1 is KGHDR and CDR2 is SFDVKD. Trimming cost V 3 bases and J 6 bases; bases outside gene matches: 5. This CDR3 reads CATSDPGTGINEQFF. CDR3 coding DNA: TGTGCCACCAGTGATCCCGGGACAGGGATCAATGAGCAGTTCTTC.